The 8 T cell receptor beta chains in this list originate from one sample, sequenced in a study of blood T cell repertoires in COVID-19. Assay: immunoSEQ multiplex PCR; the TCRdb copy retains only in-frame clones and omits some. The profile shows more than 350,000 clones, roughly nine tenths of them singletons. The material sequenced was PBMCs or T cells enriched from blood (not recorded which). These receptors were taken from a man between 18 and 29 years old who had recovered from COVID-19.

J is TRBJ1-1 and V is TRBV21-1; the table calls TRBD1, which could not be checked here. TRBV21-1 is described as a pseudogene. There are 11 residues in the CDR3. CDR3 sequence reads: CASSIRDVAFF. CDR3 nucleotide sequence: TGTGCCAGCAGTATCAGGGATGTAGCTTTCTTT.

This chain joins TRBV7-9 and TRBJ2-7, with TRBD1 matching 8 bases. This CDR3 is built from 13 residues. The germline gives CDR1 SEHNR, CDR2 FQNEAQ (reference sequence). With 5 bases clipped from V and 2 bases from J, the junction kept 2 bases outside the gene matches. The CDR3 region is CASSADRAYEQYF. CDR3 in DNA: TGTGCCAGCAGCGCGGACAGGGCCTACGAGCAGTACTTC.

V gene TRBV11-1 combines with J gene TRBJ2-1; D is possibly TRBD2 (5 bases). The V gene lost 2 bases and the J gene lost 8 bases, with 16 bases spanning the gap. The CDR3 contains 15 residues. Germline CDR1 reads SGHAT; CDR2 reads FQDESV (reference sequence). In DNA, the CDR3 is TGTGCCAGCAGCTTAAAACAGTCGGGATTTGATGAGCAGTTCTTC. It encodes CASSLKQSGFDEQFF.

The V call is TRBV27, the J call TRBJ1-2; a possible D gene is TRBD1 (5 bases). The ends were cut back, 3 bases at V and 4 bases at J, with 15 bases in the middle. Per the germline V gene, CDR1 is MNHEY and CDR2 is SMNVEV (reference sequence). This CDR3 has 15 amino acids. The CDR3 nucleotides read TGTGCCAGCAGTTTTTGGGCAGGGTCTGCCTATGGCTACACCTTC. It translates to CASSFWAGSAYGYTF.

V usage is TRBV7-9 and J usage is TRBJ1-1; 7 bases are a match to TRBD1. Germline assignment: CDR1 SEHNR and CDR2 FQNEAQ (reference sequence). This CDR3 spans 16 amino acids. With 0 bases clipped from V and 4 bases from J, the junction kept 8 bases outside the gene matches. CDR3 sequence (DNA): TGTGCCAGCAGCTTAGCGATTACAGGGGTCGGCACTGAAGCTTTCTTT. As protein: CASSLAITGVGTEAFF.

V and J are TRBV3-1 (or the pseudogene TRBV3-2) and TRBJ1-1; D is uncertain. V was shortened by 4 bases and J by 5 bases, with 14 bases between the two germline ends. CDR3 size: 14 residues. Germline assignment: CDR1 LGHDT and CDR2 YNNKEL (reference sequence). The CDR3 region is CASSPRVGQTEAFF. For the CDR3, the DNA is TGTGCCAGCAGCCCTCGCGTGGGCCAAACTGAAGCTTTCTTT.

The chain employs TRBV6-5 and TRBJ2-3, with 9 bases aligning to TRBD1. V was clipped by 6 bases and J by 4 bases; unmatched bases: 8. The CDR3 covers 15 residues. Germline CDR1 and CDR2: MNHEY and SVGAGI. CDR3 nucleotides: TGTGCCAGCAGCGTAAGGGACAGGGCATCAGATACGCAGTATTTT. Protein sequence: CASSVRDRASDTQYF.

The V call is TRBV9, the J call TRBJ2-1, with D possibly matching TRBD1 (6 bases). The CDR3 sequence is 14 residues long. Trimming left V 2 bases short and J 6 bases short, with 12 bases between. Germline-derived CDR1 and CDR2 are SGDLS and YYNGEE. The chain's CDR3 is CASSVSGQTNEQFF. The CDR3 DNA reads TGTGCCAGCAGCGTCTCGGGACAAACCAATGAGCAGTTCTTC.